This T cell receptor (beta chain) was obtained from a study of T cells in Graves' hyperthyroidism and ophthalmopathy. Authors of the study amplified TCR beta CDR3 regions from RNA transcripts. First-round RT-PCR with HTBI primers amplified the TCR CDR3 region. TCRdb redid the calling of the multiplex PCR reads with MiXCR, one entry per CDR3 protein. The data contain under 300,000 distinct CDR3 sequences, less than 30% of them singletons. This clonotype has ten or more counts. CDR1 and CDR2 (germline): MNHEY, SVGAGI. V lost 4 bases and J 3 bases, leaving 7 bases between the germline ends. This CDR3 region has 12 residues. Fresh peripheral blood, about 10 ml of it, supplied the PBMCs.

Sample: blood. V usage is TRBV6-5 and J usage is TRBJ2-7, with D unclear. The TCR originated in a man between 35 and 55 years old with Graves' hyperthyroidism that later progressed to Graves' ophthalmopathy. The CDR3 spells CASSSPRYEQYF. The CDR3 DNA is TGTGCCAGCAGTTCCCCCCGCTACGAGCAGTACTTC.